Shown below are 20 T cell receptor beta chains from a single sample sequenced in a study of CD8 T cells in ankylosing spondylitis. TCRdb reprocessed the 5' RACE reads with MiXCR, giving one entry per CDR3 protein. The data show some 800,000 distinct CDR3 sequences, over 9.5% seen once. Study-level results: Among TCR beta sequences, a motif of several highly homologous variants appeared characteristic of ankylosing spondylitis blood.

These receptors' antigens are unknown. Sequencing input: blood, either unsorted or a sorted T cell fraction (not recorded which). The source of these receptors is a male donor with ankylosing spondylitis.

The chain joins TRBV11-2 to TRBJ1-2; D not resolved. The V and J ends lost 5 bases and 0 bases respectively, with 13 bases between them. The CDR3 has 15 amino acids. CDR1 and CDR2 from the germline V gene are SGHAT and FQNNGV. CDR3 in DNA: TGTGCCAGCAGCCCTACTTGGGAAGCTAACTATGGCTACACCTTC. This sequence encodes CASSPTWEANYGYTF.

This clonotype was detected a few times. The rearrangement links TRBV28 to TRBJ2-7; unclear D gene. Trimming cost V 2 bases and J 6 bases, with 11 bases left between them. Germline CDR1 and CDR2: MDHEN and SYDVKM. The CDR3 runs to 13 residues. The CDR3 bases are TGTGCCAGCAGTTTAGGGCTACTTATCGAGCAGTACTTC. Amino acid sequence: CASSLGLLIEQYF.

This clonotype occurred a few times. The chain is built from TRBV4-3 and TRBJ2-5, with 8 nucleotides matching TRBD2. Per germline, CDR1 LGHNA and CDR2 YSLEER. The CDR3 is 15 amino acids. V lost 2 bases to trimming and J lost 4 bases; unmatched junction nucleotides: 6. CDR3 region: CASSQSGGGGETQYF. DNA of the CDR3: TGCGCCAGCAGCCAATCCGGGGGGGGAGGAGAGACCCAGTACTTC.

The CDR3 region is CASTENQGNQPQHF. In DNA form, the CDR3 reads TGTGCCAGCACCGAAAATCAGGGCAATCAGCCCCAGCATTTT. The chain uses TRBV7-2 and TRBJ1-5; no reliable D call. V was pared by 7 bases and J by 2 bases, with 12 bases between. CDR3 length: 14 residues. Germline V lookup: CDR1 SGHTA, CDR2 FQGNSA.

The CDR3 DNA follows: TGCAGTGCTAACGACAGCGGGGATCAGCCCCAGCATTTT. It yields the protein CSANDSGDQPQHF. The gene calls are TRBV20-1 and TRBJ1-5, with D possibly TRBD1 on 5 matching bases. The CDR3 consists of 13 residues. Trimming removed 4 bases from V and 5 bases from J, with 12 bases in between. The germline V gene has CDR1 DFQATT and CDR2 SNEGSKA (reference sequence).

In this sample, this clonotype turned up many times. This chain links TRBV7-2 with TRBJ2-5; D perhaps matches TRBD1 (6 bases). Looked up from germline, CDR1 is SGHTA and CDR2 is FQGNSA. The CDR3 runs 14 residues. V lost 1 base, J lost 4 bases, and 10 bases lay in between. DNA of the CDR3: TGTGCCAGCAGCTTAGGGACAGTTGGAGAGACCCAGTACTTC. Residues: CASSLGTVGETQYF.

There are many counts of this clonotype. V usage is TRBV20-1 and J usage is TRBJ1-1; D ambiguous. The CDR3 runs to 15 residues. Per the germline V gene, CDR1 is DFQATT and CDR2 is SNEGSKA (reference sequence). V lost 2 bases to trimming and J lost 0 bases, with 13 bases between them. CDR3 DNA sequence: TGCAGTGCTAGACCGCCTCCCAATATGAACACTGAAGCTTTCTTT. Residues: CSARPPPNMNTEAFF.

This clonotype showed up just a few times. The V gene is TRBV20-1, the J gene TRBJ1-1; TRBD1 matches at 9 bases. The CDR3 has 12 residues. Germline-derived CDR1 and CDR2 are DFQATT and SNEGSKA (reference sequence). V was clipped by 5 bases and J by 4 bases; unmatched bases: 2. Written as DNA, the CDR3 is TGCAGTGCTCACAGGGGGCCCACTGAAGCTTTCTTT. Translating gives CSAHRGPTEAFF.

This clonotype has more than one count but fewer than ten. The chain couples TRBV20-1 to TRBJ2-7; 11 bases align to TRBD2. The CDR3 loop spans 15 amino acids. V lost 4 bases and J lost 1; bases outside the gene matches: 6. Germline V CDR1 and CDR2: DFQATT, SNEGSKA (reference sequence). This CDR3 reads CSANPTSGVSYEQYF. The CDR3, as DNA: TGCAGTGCTAACCCGACTAGCGGGGTATCCTACGAGCAGTACTTC.

This clonotype was counted at least ten times. The J gene is TRBJ1-1, the V gene TRBV10-3; TRBD1 is a possible D gene (6 bases). The CDR3 loop spans 14 amino acids. The V gene's germline CDR1 is ENHRY and CDR2 SYGVKD. Trimming pared 10 bases from V and 0 bases from J, leaving 15 bases between. The CDR3: CASTGYPLNTEAFF. The DNA of the CDR3 is TGTGCCAGCACAGGGTATCCCTTGAACACTGAAGCTTTCTTT.

In its sample, this clonotype was seen many times. V is TRBV29-1 and J is TRBJ2-5; 8 bases are a match to TRBD1. The V and J ends lost 6 bases and 3 bases, in that order; junction bases with no gene match: 3. This CDR3 has 12 residues. Per the germline V gene, CDR1 is SQVTM and CDR2 is ANQGSEA. The CDR3 DNA follows: TGCAGCGTGGTGGACAGGGAAGAGACCCAGTACTTC. It is translated as CSVVDREETQYF.

The gene calls are TRBV2 and TRBJ1-2; possible D gene TRBD1, 5 bases. CDR1 is SNHLY, CDR2 FYNNEI, per germline. The CDR3 sequence is 15 residues long. V was cut by 2 bases and J by 4 bases, with 14 bases left in between. CDR3 nucleotide sequence: TGTGCCAGCAGTGAATTTGCAGGGCCTCGCTATGGCTACACCTTC. It specifies CASSEFAGPRYGYTF. Full variable domain (remainder filled in from reference TRBV2 and TRBJ1-2): EPEVTQTPSHQVTQMGQEVILRCVPISNHLYFYWYRQILGQKVEFLVSFYNNEISEKSEIFDDQFSVERPDGSNFTLKIRSTKLEDSAMYFCASSEFAGPRYGYTFGSGTRLTVV.

As regards this clonotype: At one boundary the junction diverges from the germline segment, which might be a read error. This sequence joins TRBV7-7 and TRBJ2-1; D may be TRBD1 (7 bases). This CDR3 region has 14 residues. Germline CDR1 and CDR2: SSHAT and FNYEAQ (reference sequence). The CDR3 loop is CASSATGAGQEQFF. The CDR3 DNA follows: TGTGCTAGCAGCGCTACAGGGGCGGGACAGGAGCAGTTCTTC. Variable domain in full (rest from reference TRBV7-7 and TRBJ2-1): GAGVSQSPRYKVTKRGQDVTLRCDPISSHATLYWYQQALGQGPEFLTYFNYEAQPDKSGLPSDRFSAERPEGSISTLTIQRTEQRDSAMYRCASSATGAGQEQFFGPGTRLTVL.

This clonotype was counted many times. The chain employs TRBV20-1 and TRBJ1-6, with unresolved D. CDR3 length equals 11 residues. V was clipped by 3 bases and J by 9 bases, with 6 bases between them. From germline, CDR1 is DFQATT and CDR2 SNEGSKA (reference sequence). CDR3 protein: CSARTGSPLHF. The CDR3 DNA reads as TGCAGTGCTAGGACGGGTTCACCCCTCCACTTT.

This sequence joins TRBV5-1 and TRBJ1-5; D gene unclear. Trimming pared 7 bases from V and 5 bases from J, leaving 7 bases between. The CDR3 covers 11 residues. Per germline, CDR1 SGHRS and CDR2 YFSETQ. CDR3 nucleotide sequence: TGCGCCAGCGTACTTCATCAGCCCCAGCATTTT. This sequence encodes CASVLHQPQHF.

V is TRBV7-8 and J is TRBJ2-2; D might be TRBD2 (5 bases). CDR1 and CDR2 from the germline V gene are SGHVS and FQNEAQ. This CDR3 is 16 amino acids long. Trimming left V 4 bases short and J 5 bases short, with 17 bases between. CDR3 DNA: TGTGCCAGCAGCTCCCCGATTGTCTCGGGGACCGGGGAGCTGTTTTTT. Its translation: CASSSPIVSGTGELFF.

The chain links TRBV7-6 to TRBJ2-1; 9 bases are shared with TRBD2. The length of the CDR3 is 14 residues. V lost 2 bases to trimming and J lost 6 bases; unmatched junction nucleotides: 2. Germline V gene sequence: CDR1 SGHVS, CDR2 FNYEAQ. For the CDR3, the DNA is TGTGCCAGCAGCTTAATAGCGGGAGTCAATGAGCAGTTCTTC. As protein: CASSLIAGVNEQFF.

The chain carries TRBV28 and TRBJ2-5; no clear D gene. CDR3 length: 13 residues. In germline, CDR1 is MDHEN, CDR2 SYDVKM. The V end lost 4 bases, the J end lost 0 bases, and 6 bases lay between the germline ends. CDR3 in amino acids: CASSSLDQETQYF. CDR3 nucleotide sequence: TGTGCCAGCAGTTCTCTAGACCAAGAGACCCAGTACTTC.

This clonotype was counted a few times. The chain recombines TRBV4-2 with TRBJ2-5; TRBD1 is a possible D gene (6 bases). The V end lost 4 bases, the J end lost 5 bases, and 11 bases lay between the germline ends. Germline V lookup: CDR1 LGHNA, CDR2 YNFKEQ. The CDR3 extends over 13 amino acids. The CDR3 here is CASSRGTWETQYF. The CDR3 bases are TGTGCCAGCAGCCGAGGGACATGGGAGACCCAGTACTTC.

The table lists this clonotype with a few counts. The V and J genes are TRBV18 and TRBJ2-5; 10 nucleotides match TRBD1. Germline trimming cut 4 bases from V and 4 bases from J; bases unmatched to any gene: 6. This CDR3 contains 15 residues. The germline V gene encodes CDR1 KGHSH and CDR2 LQKENI. The CDR3 here is CASSRGQGGRETQYF. CDR3 in DNA: TGTGCCAGCTCACGAGGACAGGGGGGTCGAGAGACCCAGTACTTC.